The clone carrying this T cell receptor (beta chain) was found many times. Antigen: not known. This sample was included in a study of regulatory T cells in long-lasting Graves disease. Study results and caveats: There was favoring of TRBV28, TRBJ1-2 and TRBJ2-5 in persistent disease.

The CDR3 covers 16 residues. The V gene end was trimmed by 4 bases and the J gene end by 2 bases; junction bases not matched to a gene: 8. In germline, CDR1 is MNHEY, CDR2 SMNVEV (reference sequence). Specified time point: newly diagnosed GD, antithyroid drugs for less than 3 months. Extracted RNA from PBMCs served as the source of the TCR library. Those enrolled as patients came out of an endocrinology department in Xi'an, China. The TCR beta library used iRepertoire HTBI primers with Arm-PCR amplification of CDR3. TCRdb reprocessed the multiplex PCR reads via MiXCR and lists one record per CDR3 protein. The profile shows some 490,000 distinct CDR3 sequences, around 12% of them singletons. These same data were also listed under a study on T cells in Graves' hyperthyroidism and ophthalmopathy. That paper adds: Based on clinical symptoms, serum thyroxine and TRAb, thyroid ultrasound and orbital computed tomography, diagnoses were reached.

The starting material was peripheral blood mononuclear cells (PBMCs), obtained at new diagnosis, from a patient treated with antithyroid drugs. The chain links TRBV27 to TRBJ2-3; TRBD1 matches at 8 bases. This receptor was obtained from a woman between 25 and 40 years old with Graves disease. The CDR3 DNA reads TGTGCCAGCAGTTATCAGGGGGCCCTATACACAGATACGCAGTATTTT. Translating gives CASSYQGALYTDTQYF.